This is a list of T cell receptor beta chains from one sample in a study of radiotherapy plus CTLA-4 blockade in lung cancer. The method was immunoSEQ multiplex PCR; TCRdb's version includes in-frame clones alone and lacks a portion of them. There are approximately 67,000 clones in the sample; around 83% occur only once, and roughly 4% lies in the top ten. The specimen comprised peripheral blood, sampled from a patient treated with radiotherapy plus ipilimumab. The receptors derive from a human donor with non-small cell lung cancer who had a partial response to radiotherapy plus ipilimumab. Each CDR3 is given with its conserved first and last residue. A D gene is named only where the DNA matches it firmly. Size is omitted from some rows. Given values are once, few, many or a class for expanded clones.

J | V | size | D | CDR3 | DNA
TRBJ2-3 | TRBV12-5 | NA | NA | CASGFWDTGTDTQYF | TGTGCTAGTGGTTTTTGGGACACCGGCACAGATACGCAGTATTTT
TRBJ2-6 | TRBV5-1 | once | TRBD1 | CASSLWGTGQAGANVLTF | TGCGCCAGCAGCTTGTGGGGGACAGGGCAGGCTGGGGCCAACGTCCTGACTTTC
TRBJ2-7 | TRBV7-3 | NA | TRBD1 | CASSPTGGRSEQYF | TGTGCCAGCAGCCCGACAGGGGGCCGGTCCGAGCAGTACTTC
TRBJ1-2 | TRBV18 | NA | TRBD1 | CASSSQQGAYGYTF | TGTGCCAGCTCATCTCAACAGGGGGCCTATGGCTACACCTTC
TRBJ2-1 | TRBV7-2 | NA | NA | CASSLAGAERQFF | TGTGCCAGCAGCTTAGCGGGAGCGGAGCGGCAGTTCTTC
TRBJ1-5 | TRBV6-6 | NA | NA | CASGGGDGIGQPQHF | TGTGCCAGCGGCGGCGGGGACGGCATAGGGCAGCCCCAGCATTTT
TRBJ2-3 | TRBV19 | NA | NA | CATRRDTDTQYF | TGTGCCACCAGGCGTGACACAGATACGCAGTATTTT
TRBJ2-7 | TRBV28 | NA | TRBD2 | CASSPGRAPYEQYF | TGTGCCAGCAGTCCAGGGAGGGCGCCCTACGAGCAGTACTTC
TRBJ1-1 | TRBV9 | NA | NA | CASSVVADTEAFF | TGTGCCAGCAGCGTAGTCGCAGACACTGAAGCTTTCTTT
TRBJ2-2 | TRBV7-3 | NA | TRBD2 | CASSPRLAGGDTGELFF | TGTGCCAGCAGCCCCCGACTAGCGGGAGGGGATACCGGGGAGCTGTTTTTT
TRBJ2-2 | TRBV11-3 | NA | NA | CASSTAGYTGELFF | TGTGCCAGCAGCACCGCGGGGTACACCGGGGAGCTGTTTTTT
TRBJ2-2 | TRBV11-2 | NA | TRBD2 | CASSLDRGGTGELFF | TGTGCCAGCAGCTTAGATCGGGGGGGGACCGGGGAGCTGTTTTTT
TRBJ2-1 | TRBV5-1 | few | TRBD2 | CASSSSGSSYNEQFF | TGCGCCAGCAGCTCTAGCGGGAGCTCCTACAATGAGCAGTTCTTC
TRBJ1-2 | TRBV9 | NA | TRBD1 | CASSEHRGYGYTF | TGTGCCAGCAGCGAGCACAGGGGCTATGGCTACACCTTC
TRBJ2-3 | TRBV20-1 | NA | NA | CSANSLDTQYF | TGCAGTGCGAACTCGCTAGATACGCAGTATTTT
TRBJ2-7 | TRBV6-6 | medium-sized | NA | CASSKPYQGNTYEQYF | TGTGCCAGCAGCAAACCCTATCAGGGGAACACCTACGAGCAGTACTTC
TRBJ2-5 | TRBV2 | NA | TRBD2 | CASSRLLTSETQYF | TGTGCCAGCAGTCGGCTTTTGACTAGCGAGACCCAGTACTTC
TRBJ1-6 | TRBV4-1 | NA | TRBD1 | CASSQEGQGPNSPLHF | TGCGCCAGCAGCCAAGAGGGACAGGGTCCTAATTCACCCCTCCACTTT
TRBJ2-5 | TRBV5-4 | NA | NA | CASSAGGTQETQYF | TGTGCCAGCAGCGCAGGGGGGACCCAAGAGACCCAGTACTTC
TRBJ2-7 | TRBV28 | NA | TRBD2 | CASSLGTSGNFYEQYF | TGTGCCAGCAGTTTAGGGACTAGCGGGAATTTCTACGAGCAGTACTTC
TRBJ1-3 | TRBV7-9 | NA | NA | CASSPSGSSSGNTIYF | TGTGCCAGCAGCCCCAGTGGCTCAAGCTCTGGAAACACCATATATTTT
TRBJ2-1 | TRBV11-1 | NA | NA | CASSPGQGSGRAGNEQFF | TGTGCCAGCAGCCCGGGACAGGGGAGCGGGAGGGCCGGCAATGAGCAGTTCTTC
TRBJ1-5 | TRBV6-1 | NA | TRBD1 | CASSESRTGGSNQPQHF | TGTGCCAGCAGTGAATCGAGGACAGGGGGCAGCAATCAGCCCCAGCATTTT
TRBJ2-5 | TRBV7-3 | NA | NA | CASSPFAGSGETQYF | TGTGCCAGCAGCCCTTTTGCAGGGTCGGGAGAGACCCAGTACTTC
TRBJ2-2 | TRBV5-1 | NA | TRBD2 | CASHRPGLAGDTGELFF | TGCGCCAGCCACCGCCCGGGACTAGCGGGAGACACCGGGGAGCTGTTTTTT
TRBJ2-7 | TRBV4-2 | NA | NA | CASGQGATSYEQYF | TGTGCCAGCGGCCAAGGAGCGACCTCCTACGAGCAGTACTTC
TRBJ2-2 | TRBV6-5 | once | TRBD1 | CASSYGQGAGGELFF | TGTGCCAGCAGTTACGGACAGGGGGCGGGCGGGGAGCTGTTTTTT
TRBJ2-7 | TRBV10-2 | NA | NA | CASRTESYEQYF | TGCGCCAGCCGAACTGAATCCTACGAGCAGTACTTC
TRBJ1-3 | TRBV5-1 | NA | NA | CASSLEARHPNTIYF | TGCGCCAGCAGCTTGGAGGCCAGGCACCCGAACACCATATATTTT
TRBJ2-3 | TRBV5-1 | NA | NA | CASSFSGADTQYF | TGCGCCAGCAGCTTCTCAGGCGCAGATACGCAGTATTTT
TRBJ1-1 | TRBV5-6 | NA | NA | CASSPGDTEAFF | TGTGCCAGCAGCCCCGGGGACACTGAAGCTTTCTTT
TRBJ2-5 | TRBV5-1 | NA | NA | CASSLVASGGGRTQYF | TGCGCCAGCAGCTTGGTAGCTAGCGGAGGGGGTAGGACCCAGTACTTC
TRBJ2-1 | TRBV7-8 | NA | TRBD1 | CASRGDRESMSEQFF | TGTGCCAGCAGAGGGGACAGGGAATCGATGAGTGAGCAGTTCTTC
TRBJ2-1 | TRBV27 | NA | NA | CASSSPPGAVSYNEQFF | TGTGCCAGCAGTTCTCCGCCTGGGGCTGTCTCCTACAATGAGCAGTTCTTC
TRBJ1-1 | TRBV29-1 | few | NA | CSVVPGDTEAFF | TGCAGCGTTGTCCCGGGGGACACTGAAGCTTTCTTT
TRBJ1-5 | TRBV7-2 | NA | TRBD1 | CASSSRQGLNQPQHF | TGTGCCAGCAGCTCCAGACAGGGGCTCAATCAGCCCCAGCATTTT
TRBJ2-7 | TRBV5-1 | NA | NA | CASSLTRDSYEQYF | TGCGCCAGCAGCTTGACCCGGGACTCCTACGAGCAGTACTTC
TRBJ2-2 | TRBV10-2 | NA | TRBD2 | CASSVGTTNTGELFF | TGCGCCAGCAGTGTGGGGACTACGAACACCGGGGAGCTGTTTTTT
TRBJ2-7 | TRBV5-1 | NA | TRBD1 | CASSQAAGQAYEQYF | TGCGCCAGCAGCCAAGCCGCGGGACAGGCCTACGAGCAGTACTTC
TRBJ1-3 | TRBV5-1 | NA | TRBD1 | CASSSTGVAPLVSGNTIYF | TGCGCCAGCAGCTCGACAGGGGTGGCTCCCTTAGTCTCTGGAAACACCATATATTTT
TRBJ1-5 | TRBV27 | once | TRBD1 | CASSEGTGGNQPQHF | TGTGCCAGCAGTGAAGGGACAGGGGGGAATCAGCCCCAGCATTTT
TRBJ1-2 | TRBV5-1 | NA | TRBD1 | CAGNEQGADYGYTF | TGCGCCGGCAACGAACAGGGGGCAGACTATGGCTACACCTTC
TRBJ2-1 | TRBV27 | NA | TRBD1 | CASSFYRGRFDEQFF | TGTGCCAGCAGTTTCTACAGGGGGCGCTTCGATGAGCAGTTCTTC
TRBJ2-7 | TRBV30 | NA | TRBD1 | CACGTGVSYEQYF | TGTGCCTGTGGGACAGGTGTCTCCTACGAGCAGTACTTC